Presented here are 30 T cell receptor beta chains from one specimen sequenced in a study of T-cell reconstitution after alpha-beta-depleted transplantation in children. Unique molecular identifiers were used to barcode this TCRbeta library. TCRdb re-analysed the PCR reads in MiXCR, keeping a single row per CDR3 protein. The sample lists approximately 250,000 distinct CDR3 sequences; about 9.6% were seen once. The sequences come from PBMCs from the stem cell graft donor, collected from the stem cell graft. Receptor source: a human donor who donated a stem cell graft to a child with SCID.

This clonotype was counted ten times or more. This chain connects TRBV12-3 or TRBV12-4 to TRBJ2-5; D is unresolved. The CDR3 is 14 amino acids. Trimming took 1 base from V and 1 from J, leaving 7 bases between them. The CDR3 nucleotides are TGTGCCAGCAGTTTAGAAGGTTCCCAAGAGACCCAGTACTTC. Translated: CASSLEGSQETQYF.

This clonotype was picked up many times. The chain employs TRBV7-2 and TRBJ2-3, with 11 positions matching TRBD2. V shed 2 bases and J 1 base; nucleotides not matched to a gene: 5. CDR3 size: 17 residues. Per the germline V gene, CDR1 is SGHTA and CDR2 is FQGNSA. The CDR3: CASSLWATSGGTDTQYF. The CDR3 DNA reads TGTGCCAGCAGCTTATGGGCGACTAGCGGGGGCACAGATACGCAGTATTTT.

This clonotype was seen many times. This sequence joins TRBV24-1 and TRBJ1-5; 7 bases align to TRBD1. V shed 4 bases and J 6 bases; nucleotides not matched to a gene: 11. From germline, CDR1 is KGHDR and CDR2 SFDVKD. The CDR3 is made up of 16 amino acids. In DNA form, the CDR3 reads TGTGCCACCAGTGACCCGCACAGGGGACCCGGTCAGCCCCAGCATTTT. Residues: CATSDPHRGPGQPQHF.

The CDR3: CSVAGTYSTDTQYF. Here the CDR3 DNA reads TGCAGCGTTGCGGGCACTTATAGCACAGATACGCAGTATTTT. V is TRBV29-1 and J is TRBJ2-3, with D hard to call. The V and J ends lost 4 bases and 0 bases respectively, with 11 bases between them. Germline assignment: CDR1 SQVTM and CDR2 ANQGSEA. This CDR3 is 14 amino acids long.

This clonotype has at least ten counts. The CDR3, as DNA: TGCGCCAGCAGCTTGGAATCACCTCAAGAGACCCAGTACTTC. Encoded protein: CASSLESPQETQYF. This sequence joins TRBV5-1 and TRBJ2-5, with D uncertain. Trimming left V 0 bases short and J 2 bases short, with 8 bases between. From germline, CDR1 is SGHRS and CDR2 YFSETQ. The CDR3 is made up of 14 amino acids.

This clonotype was recorded many times. This CDR3 reads CASSFKDTGELFF. The CDR3, as DNA: TGCGCCAGCAGCTTCAAGGACACCGGGGAGCTGTTTTTT. This rearrangement joins TRBV5-1 to TRBJ2-2, with D uncertain. The V gene's germline CDR1 is SGHRS and CDR2 YFSETQ. Trimming cost V 2 bases and J 3 bases, with 5 bases left between them. The CDR3 has 13 amino acids.

This clonotype was detected ten times or more. The chain has TRBV5-1 and TRBJ2-7, with D tentatively TRBD1 (6 bases). The V and J ends lost 3 bases and 7 bases respectively, with 17 bases between them. This CDR3 contains 14 residues. The germline V gene has CDR1 SGHRS and CDR2 YFSETQ. CDR3 sequence (DNA): TGCGCCAGCAGCTACGGGACACTACCATGGGAGCAGTACTTC. Its translation: CASSYGTLPWEQYF. The entire variable domain, with the rest obtained from reference TRBV5-1 and TRBJ2-7, is as follows: KAGVTQTPRYLIKTRGQQVTLSCSPISGHRSVSWYQQTPGQGLQFLFEYFSETQRNKGNFPGRFSGRQFSNSRSEMNVSTLELGDSALYLCASSYGTLPWEQYFGPGTRLTVT.

This clonotype appeared many times. This chain uses TRBV28 with TRBJ2-5; D gene uncertain. Looked up from germline, CDR1 is MDHEN and CDR2 is SYDVKM. V was trimmed by 5 bases and J by 5 bases, leaving 9 bases between them. The CDR3 is made up of 12 amino acids. In DNA form, the CDR3 reads TGTGCCAGCAGTCAGAGACGGGAGACCCAGTACTTC. This encodes CASSQRRETQYF. Looking up the rest from reference TRBV28 and TRBJ2-5 gives the full variable domain: DVKVTQSSRYLVKRTGEKVFLECVQDMDHENMFWYRQDPGLGLRLIYFSYDVKMKEKGDIPEGYSVSREKKERFSLILESASTNQTSMYLCASSQRRETQYFGPGTRLLVL.

This clonotype was observed at least ten times. The J gene is TRBJ2-3, the V gene TRBV20-1; the D gene is possibly TRBD2 (6 bases). Germline CDR1 is DFQATT and CDR2 is SNEGSKA (reference sequence). V shed 6 bases and J shed 6 bases, with 13 bases lying between them. The CDR3 is 12 residues long. The CDR3 nucleotides are TGCAGTGCCGGGGGAGCGGGCGATACGCAGTATTTT. Translated: CSAGGAGDTQYF.

This clonotype was seen at least ten times. The chain couples TRBV24-1 to TRBJ2-2; 7 bases are shared with TRBD2. The CDR3 length is 16 residues. CDR1 and CDR2 (germline): KGHDR, SFDVKD. J gave up 0 bases and V 6 bases, and 6 bases lay outside the gene matches. CDR3 sequence: CATSRYAGANTGELFF. The CDR3, as DNA: TGTGCCACCAGTAGGTACGCGGGGGCGAACACCGGGGAGCTGTTTTTT.

This clonotype was recorded many times. The rearrangement links TRBV7-3 to TRBJ2-4, with D maybe TRBD1 (6 bases). CDR1 and CDR2 from the germline V gene are SGHTA and FQGTGA. The CDR3 is 17 residues long. V was trimmed by 6 bases and J by 4 bases, leaving 22 bases between them. CDR3 loop: CASSSPPTGIVKNIQYF. Written as DNA, the CDR3 is TGTGCCAGCAGTTCGCCTCCCACAGGGATTGTGAAAAACATTCAGTACTTC.

This clonotype was detected many times. The chain carries TRBV5-1 and TRBJ1-1; TRBD1 matches 9 bases. J lost 1 base, V lost 4 bases, and 14 bases had no gene match. The CDR3 extends over 18 amino acids. CDR1 and CDR2 from the germline V gene are SGHRS and YFSETQ. The CDR3 DNA sequence: TGCGCCAGCAGCCCTTTAGGACAGGGGACACCCCCGAACACTGAAGCTTTCTTT. Translation: CASSPLGQGTPPNTEAFF.

To note about this clonotype: Sequence at one end of the junction differs from germline and may be a read error. The chain links TRBV6-5 to TRBJ2-7; TRBD1 aligns across 11 bases. The CDR3 is 12 amino acids. Germline assignment: CDR1 MNHEY and CDR2 SVGAGI. CDR3 loop: CASTSGQGAGDF. CDR3 DNA: TGTGCCAGCACCTCAGGACAGGGGGCAGGGGACTTC.

This clonotype turned up a few times. The rearrangement links TRBV7-2 to TRBJ1-2; D gene unclear. Trimming left V 5 bases short and J 4 bases short, with 11 bases between. Germline loops: CDR1 SGHTA, CDR2 FQGNSA. This CDR3 contains 13 residues. The chain's CDR3 is CASSGGYGYGYTF. The CDR3, as DNA: TGTGCCAGCAGCGGCGGGTATGGCTATGGCTACACCTTC.

This clonotype was recorded at least ten times. The chain is built from TRBV4-1 and TRBJ1-5; D not resolved. The CDR3 has 15 amino acids. Trimming took off 1 base at V and 0 bases at J, with 7 bases between the two ends. CDR1 and CDR2 (germline): MGHRA, YSYEKL. This CDR3 reads CASSQGEVSNQPQHF. Written as DNA, the CDR3 is TGCGCCAGCAGCCAAGGGGAGGTTAGCAATCAGCCCCAGCATTTT.

This clonotype was seen more than once but under ten times. The chain joins TRBV2 to TRBJ2-7, with D maybe TRBD1 (5 bases). The germline gives CDR1 SNHLY, CDR2 FYNNEI. The CDR3 has 14 amino acids. V was trimmed by 6 bases and J by 6 bases, leaving 18 bases between them. CDR3 amino acids: CASRDDSTALEQYF. Here the CDR3 DNA reads TGTGCCAGCAGGGATGACAGCACTGCTCTCGAGCAGTACTTC.

This clonotype occurred many times. The J gene is TRBJ1-1, the V gene TRBV15; the match to TRBD1 covers 10 bases. Germline loops: CDR1 LNHNV, CDR2 YYDKDF (reference sequence). The ends lost 0 bases at V and 3 bases at J; junction bases unmatched: 1. The CDR3 spans 15 residues. CDR3 DNA: TGTGCCACCAGCAGAGATGGGACAGGGGACACTGAAGCTTTCTTT. Protein sequence: CATSRDGTGDTEAFF. The entire variable domain, with the rest obtained from reference TRBV15 and TRBJ1-1, is as follows: DAMVIQNPRYQVTQFGKPVTLSCSQTLNHNVMYWYQQKSSQAPKLLFHYYDKDFNNEADTPDNFQSRRPNTSFCFLDIRSPGLGDTAMYLCATSRDGTGDTEAFFGQGTRLTVV.

This clonotype was seen repeatedly, ten times or more. The rearrangement links TRBV6-1 to TRBJ1-2, with D perhaps matching TRBD1 (6 bases). The germline V gene encodes CDR1 MNHNS and CDR2 SASEGT. Trimming took off 4 bases at V and 4 bases at J, with 13 bases between the two ends. CDR3 length: 14 residues. CDR3 loop: CASSAPQGSYGYTF. The CDR3 DNA sequence: TGTGCCAGCAGTGCTCCACAGGGATCCTATGGCTACACCTTC.

The chain combines TRBV20-1 with TRBJ2-1, with 9 bases matching TRBD1. CDR3 size: 14 residues. Germline V gene data show CDR1 as DFQATT and CDR2 as SNEGSKA (reference sequence). J lost 4 bases, V lost 6 bases, and 7 bases had no gene match. The CDR3 spells CSASRDRVYNEQFF. The CDR3 coding sequence is TGCAGTGCCAGTCGGGACAGGGTATACAATGAGCAGTTCTTC.

V and J are TRBV5-1 and TRBJ2-2; TRBD1 aligns across 8 bases. This CDR3 is 15 amino acids long. Trimming cost V 3 bases and J 3 bases; bases outside gene matches: 4. Germline loops: CDR1 SGHRS, CDR2 YFSETQ. The CDR3 DNA sequence: TGCGCCAGCAGCTCCCAGGGGGCGGACACCGGGGAGCTGTTTTTT. This encodes CASSSQGADTGELFF.

This clonotype came up many times. The chain carries TRBV7-6 and TRBJ1-1; D ambiguous. The germline CDR1 and CDR2 sequences are SGHVS and FNYEAQ. This CDR3 region has 14 residues. V was shortened by 1 base and J by 3 bases, with 9 bases between the two germline ends. CDR3 in DNA: TGTGCCAGCAGCTTAGGTGTAGGCTACACTGAAGCTTTCTTT. This translates into CASSLGVGYTEAFF.

This clonotype was picked up many times. The chain has TRBV20-1 and TRBJ1-2; maybe TRBD1 (5 bases). Germline V gives CDR1 DFQATT, CDR2 SNEGSKA (reference sequence). Trimming pared 0 bases from V and 3 bases from J, leaving 14 bases between. CDR3 length equals 15 residues. The CDR3 region has the DNA TGCAGTGCTAGAGACCCCCGGGTGGGACACTATGGCTACACCTTC. It codes for CSARDPRVGHYGYTF.

At least ten counts were recorded for this clonotype. The J gene is TRBJ1-1, the V gene TRBV5-6, with D possibly TRBD1 on 5 matching bases. The germline V and J ends were trimmed by 1 base and 5 bases, with 12 bases remaining between them. Germline-derived CDR1 and CDR2 are SGHDT and YYEEEE. The CDR3 has 14 residues. CDR3 protein: CASSLRRGLTEAFF. The DNA of the CDR3 is TGTGCCAGCAGCTTGCGGCGGGGGTTGACTGAAGCTTTCTTT.

There are many counts of this clonotype. This rearrangement joins TRBV5-5 to TRBJ2-1; D uncertain. Germline CDR1 SGHKS, CDR2 YYEKEE (reference sequence). With 0 bases removed from V and 8 bases from J, the gap between germline ends came to 12 bases. The CDR3 has 14 amino acids. The CDR3 coding sequence is TGTGCCAGCAGCTTGGATGGGCTAGACCATGAGCAGTTCTTC. Protein product: CASSLDGLDHEQFF. The entire variable domain, with the rest obtained from reference TRBV5-5 and TRBJ2-1, is as follows: DAGVTQSPTHLIKTRGQQVTLRCSPISGHKSVSWYQQVLGQGPQFIFQYYEKEERGRGNFPDRFSARQFPNYSSELNVNALLLGDSALYLCASSLDGLDHEQFFGPGTRLTVL.

In its sample, this clonotype was seen once. V is TRBV28 and J is TRBJ2-3, with a tentative D call TRBD2 (6 bases). Germline CDR1 and CDR2: MDHEN and SYDVKM. The CDR3 extends over 18 amino acids. Trimming pared 1 base from V and 2 bases from J, leaving 19 bases between. Here the CDR3 reads CASSLFGGPGDSTDTQYF. The CDR3 DNA follows: TGTGCCAGCAGTTTATTTGGCGGCCCGGGGGATTCCACAGATACGCAGTATTTT. The whole variable domain, filled in from reference TRBV28 and TRBJ2-3, reads DVKVTQSSRYLVKRTGEKVFLECVQDMDHENMFWYRQDPGLGLRLIYFSYDVKMKEKGDIPEGYSVSREKKERFSLILESASTNQTSMYLCASSLFGGPGDSTDTQYFGPGTRLTVL.

Ten or more counts support this clonotype. The chain joins TRBV20-1 to TRBJ1-6, with D unclear. The CDR3 sequence is 13 residues long. V lost 1 base, J lost 8 bases, and 9 bases lay in between. CDR1 is DFQATT and CDR2 is SNEGSKA in the germline V gene (reference sequence). The CDR3 DNA reads TGCAGTGCTAGAGGGGCAGCTGATTCACCCCTCCACTTT. Encoded protein: CSARGAADSPLHF.

This clonotype was seen ten or more times. This chain connects TRBV20-1 to TRBJ2-1; tentatively, D is TRBD2 (6 bases). The CDR3 spans 16 residues. V lost 7 bases and J lost 6, with 25 bases in between. The germline V gene has CDR1 DFQATT and CDR2 SNEGSKA (reference sequence). CDR3 protein: CSVRTPLSGVGNEQFF. The CDR3, as DNA: TGCAGTGTGCGTACCCCCCTATCGGGGGTAGGCAATGAGCAGTTCTTC.

This clonotype was picked up many times. This chain uses TRBV6-5 with TRBJ2-6; 9 nucleotides line up with TRBD1. V shed 4 bases and J 2 bases; nucleotides not matched to a gene: 0. Germline assignment: CDR1 MNHEY and CDR2 SVGAGI. The CDR3 has 15 amino acids. This chain's CDR3 is CASSWTGAGANVLTF. The CDR3 nucleotides read TGTGCCAGCAGTTGGACAGGGGCTGGGGCCAACGTCCTGACTTTC.

This clonotype was seen repeatedly, ten times or more. V usage is TRBV7-2 and J usage is TRBJ1-5; the match to TRBD1 covers 9 bases. Germline V CDR1 and CDR2: SGHTA, FQGNSA. J gave up 6 bases and V 4 bases, and 7 bases lay outside the gene matches. The CDR3 has 15 residues. The CDR3 region has the DNA TGTGCCAGCAGCTCCATGGGACAGGGCTCTCAGCCCCAGCATTTT. It specifies CASSSMGQGSQPQHF. Variable domain in full (rest from reference TRBV7-2 and TRBJ1-5): GAGVSQSPSNKVTEKGKDVELRCDPISGHTALYWYRQSLGQGLEFLIYFQGNSAPDKSGLPSDRFSAERTGGSVSTLTIQRTQQEDSAVYLCASSSMGQGSQPQHFGDGTRLSIL.

This clonotype was observed a few times. This chain uses TRBV5-1 with TRBJ1-6; the D gene is possibly TRBD1 (6 bases). The CDR3 has 15 residues. Trimming stripped 0 bases from V and 13 bases from J, with 17 bases between. Germline-derived CDR1 and CDR2 are SGHRS and YFSETQ. CDR3 in DNA: TGCGCCAGCAGCTTGGAAGGGACACGGGTCGGGCCCCTCCACTTT. Its protein product is CASSLEGTRVGPLHF.